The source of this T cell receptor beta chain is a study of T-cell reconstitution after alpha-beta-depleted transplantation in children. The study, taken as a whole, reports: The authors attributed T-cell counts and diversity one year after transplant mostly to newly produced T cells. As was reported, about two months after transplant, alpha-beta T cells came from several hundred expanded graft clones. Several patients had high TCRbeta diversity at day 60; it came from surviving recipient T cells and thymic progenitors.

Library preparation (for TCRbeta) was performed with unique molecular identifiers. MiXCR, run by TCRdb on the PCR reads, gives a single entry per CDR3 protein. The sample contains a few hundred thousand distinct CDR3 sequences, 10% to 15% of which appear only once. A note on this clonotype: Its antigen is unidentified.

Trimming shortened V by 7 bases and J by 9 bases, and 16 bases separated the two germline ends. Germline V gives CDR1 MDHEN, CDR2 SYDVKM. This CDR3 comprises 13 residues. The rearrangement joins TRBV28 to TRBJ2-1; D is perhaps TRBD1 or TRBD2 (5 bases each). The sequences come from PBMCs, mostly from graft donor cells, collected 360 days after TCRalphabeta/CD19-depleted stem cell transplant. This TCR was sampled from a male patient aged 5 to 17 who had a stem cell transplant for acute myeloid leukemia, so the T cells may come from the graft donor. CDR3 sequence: CASTGVGEVEQFF. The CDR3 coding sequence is TGTGCCAGCACTGGGGTGGGGGAAGTTGAGCAGTTCTTC.